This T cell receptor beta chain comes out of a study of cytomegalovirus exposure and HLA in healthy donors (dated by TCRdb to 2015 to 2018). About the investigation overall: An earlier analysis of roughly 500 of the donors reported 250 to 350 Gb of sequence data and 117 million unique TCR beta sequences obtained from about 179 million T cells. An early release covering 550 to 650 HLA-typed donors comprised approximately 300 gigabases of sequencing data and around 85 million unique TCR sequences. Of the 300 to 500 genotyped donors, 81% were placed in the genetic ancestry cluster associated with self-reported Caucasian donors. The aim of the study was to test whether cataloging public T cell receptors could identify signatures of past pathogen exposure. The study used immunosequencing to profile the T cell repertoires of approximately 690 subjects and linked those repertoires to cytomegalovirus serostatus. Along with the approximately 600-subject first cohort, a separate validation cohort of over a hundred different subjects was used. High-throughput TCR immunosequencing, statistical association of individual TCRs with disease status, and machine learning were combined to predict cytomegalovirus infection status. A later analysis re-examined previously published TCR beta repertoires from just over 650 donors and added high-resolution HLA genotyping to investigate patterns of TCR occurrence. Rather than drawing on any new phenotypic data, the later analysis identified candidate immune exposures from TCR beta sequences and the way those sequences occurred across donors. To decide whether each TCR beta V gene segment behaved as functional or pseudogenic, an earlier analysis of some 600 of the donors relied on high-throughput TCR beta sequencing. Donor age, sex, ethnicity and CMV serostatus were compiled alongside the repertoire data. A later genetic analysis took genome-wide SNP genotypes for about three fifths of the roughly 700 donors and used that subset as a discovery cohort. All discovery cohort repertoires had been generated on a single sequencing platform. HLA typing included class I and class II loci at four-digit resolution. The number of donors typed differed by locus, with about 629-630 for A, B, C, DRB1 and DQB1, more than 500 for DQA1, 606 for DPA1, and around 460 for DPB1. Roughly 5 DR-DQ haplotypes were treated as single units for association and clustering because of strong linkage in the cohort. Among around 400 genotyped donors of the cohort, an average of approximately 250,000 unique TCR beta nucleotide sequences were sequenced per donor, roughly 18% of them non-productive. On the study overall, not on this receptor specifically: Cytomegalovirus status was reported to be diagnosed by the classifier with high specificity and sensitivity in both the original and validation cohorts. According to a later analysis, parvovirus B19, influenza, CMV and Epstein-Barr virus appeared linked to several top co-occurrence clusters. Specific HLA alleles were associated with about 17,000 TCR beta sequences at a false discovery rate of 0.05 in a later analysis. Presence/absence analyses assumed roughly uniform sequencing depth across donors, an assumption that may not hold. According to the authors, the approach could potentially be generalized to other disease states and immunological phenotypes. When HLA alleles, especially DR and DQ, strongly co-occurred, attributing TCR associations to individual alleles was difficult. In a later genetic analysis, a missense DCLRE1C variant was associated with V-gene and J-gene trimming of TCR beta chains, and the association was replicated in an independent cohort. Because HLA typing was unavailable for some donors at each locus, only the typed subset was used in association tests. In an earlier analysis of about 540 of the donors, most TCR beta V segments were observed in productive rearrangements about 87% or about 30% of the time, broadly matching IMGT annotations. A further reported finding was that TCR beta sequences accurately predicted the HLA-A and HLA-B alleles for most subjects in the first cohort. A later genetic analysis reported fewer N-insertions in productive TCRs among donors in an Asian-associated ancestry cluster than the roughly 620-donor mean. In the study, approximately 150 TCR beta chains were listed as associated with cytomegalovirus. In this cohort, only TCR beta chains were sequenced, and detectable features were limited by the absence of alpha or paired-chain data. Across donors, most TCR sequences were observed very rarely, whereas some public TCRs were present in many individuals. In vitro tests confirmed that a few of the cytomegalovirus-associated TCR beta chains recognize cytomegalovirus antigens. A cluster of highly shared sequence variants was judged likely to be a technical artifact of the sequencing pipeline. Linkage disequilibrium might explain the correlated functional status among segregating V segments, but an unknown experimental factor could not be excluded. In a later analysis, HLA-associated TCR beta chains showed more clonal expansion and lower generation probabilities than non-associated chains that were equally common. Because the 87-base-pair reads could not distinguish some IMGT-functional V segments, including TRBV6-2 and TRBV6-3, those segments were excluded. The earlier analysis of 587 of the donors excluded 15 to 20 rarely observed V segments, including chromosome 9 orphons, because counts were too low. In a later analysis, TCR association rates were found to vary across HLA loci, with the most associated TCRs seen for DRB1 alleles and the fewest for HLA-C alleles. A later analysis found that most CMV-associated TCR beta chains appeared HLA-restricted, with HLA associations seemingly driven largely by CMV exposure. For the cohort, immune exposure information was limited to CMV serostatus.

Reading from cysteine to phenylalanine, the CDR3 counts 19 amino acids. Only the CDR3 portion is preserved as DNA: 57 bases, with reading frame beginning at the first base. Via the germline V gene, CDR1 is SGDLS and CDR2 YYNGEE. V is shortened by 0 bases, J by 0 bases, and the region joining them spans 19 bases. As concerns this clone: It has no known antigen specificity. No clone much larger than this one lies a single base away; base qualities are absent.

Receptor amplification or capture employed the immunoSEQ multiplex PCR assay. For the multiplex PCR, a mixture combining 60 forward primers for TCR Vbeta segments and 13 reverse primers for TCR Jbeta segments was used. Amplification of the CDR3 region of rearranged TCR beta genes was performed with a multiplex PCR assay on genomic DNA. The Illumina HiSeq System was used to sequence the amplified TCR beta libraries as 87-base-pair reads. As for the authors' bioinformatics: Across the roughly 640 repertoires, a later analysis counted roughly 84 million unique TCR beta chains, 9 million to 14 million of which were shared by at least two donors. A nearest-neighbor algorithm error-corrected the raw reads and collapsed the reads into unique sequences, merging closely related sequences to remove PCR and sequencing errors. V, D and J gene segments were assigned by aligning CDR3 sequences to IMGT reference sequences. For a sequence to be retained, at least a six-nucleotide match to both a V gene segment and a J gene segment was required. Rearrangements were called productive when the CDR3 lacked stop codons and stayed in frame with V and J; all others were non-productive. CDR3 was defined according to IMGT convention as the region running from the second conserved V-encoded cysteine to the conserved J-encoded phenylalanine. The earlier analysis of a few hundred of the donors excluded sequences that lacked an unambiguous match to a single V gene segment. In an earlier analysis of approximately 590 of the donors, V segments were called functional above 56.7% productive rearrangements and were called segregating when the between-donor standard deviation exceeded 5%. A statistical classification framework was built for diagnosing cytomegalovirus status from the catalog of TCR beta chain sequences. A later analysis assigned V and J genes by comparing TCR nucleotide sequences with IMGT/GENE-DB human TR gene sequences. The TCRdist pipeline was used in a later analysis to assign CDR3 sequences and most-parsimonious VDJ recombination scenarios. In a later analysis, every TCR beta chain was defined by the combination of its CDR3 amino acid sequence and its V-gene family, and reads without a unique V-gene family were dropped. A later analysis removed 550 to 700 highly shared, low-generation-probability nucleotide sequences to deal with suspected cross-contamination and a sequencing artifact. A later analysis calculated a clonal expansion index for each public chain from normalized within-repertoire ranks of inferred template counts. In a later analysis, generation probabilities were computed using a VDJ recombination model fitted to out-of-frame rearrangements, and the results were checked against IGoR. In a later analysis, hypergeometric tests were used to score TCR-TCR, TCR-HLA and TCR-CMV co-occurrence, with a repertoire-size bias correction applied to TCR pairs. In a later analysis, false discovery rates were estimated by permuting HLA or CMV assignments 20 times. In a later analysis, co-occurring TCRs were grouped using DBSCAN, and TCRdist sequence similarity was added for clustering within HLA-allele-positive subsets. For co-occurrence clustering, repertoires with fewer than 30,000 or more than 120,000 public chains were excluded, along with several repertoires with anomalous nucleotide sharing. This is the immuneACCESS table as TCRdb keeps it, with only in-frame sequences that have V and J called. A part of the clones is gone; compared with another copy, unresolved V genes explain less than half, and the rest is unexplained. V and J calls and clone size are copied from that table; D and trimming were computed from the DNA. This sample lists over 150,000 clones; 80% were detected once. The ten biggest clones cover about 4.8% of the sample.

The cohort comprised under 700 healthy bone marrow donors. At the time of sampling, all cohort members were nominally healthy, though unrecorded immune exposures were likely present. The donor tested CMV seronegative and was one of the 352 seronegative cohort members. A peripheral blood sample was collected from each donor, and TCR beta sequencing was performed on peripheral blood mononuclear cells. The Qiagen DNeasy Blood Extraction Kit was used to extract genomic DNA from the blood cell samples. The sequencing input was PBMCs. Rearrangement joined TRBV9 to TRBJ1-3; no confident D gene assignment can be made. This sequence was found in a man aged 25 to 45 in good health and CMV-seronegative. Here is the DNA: TGTGCCAGCAGCGTAGAGGGAGCTGGAGGACGAGACTCTGGAAACACCATATATTTT. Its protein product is CASSVEGAGGRDSGNTIYF.